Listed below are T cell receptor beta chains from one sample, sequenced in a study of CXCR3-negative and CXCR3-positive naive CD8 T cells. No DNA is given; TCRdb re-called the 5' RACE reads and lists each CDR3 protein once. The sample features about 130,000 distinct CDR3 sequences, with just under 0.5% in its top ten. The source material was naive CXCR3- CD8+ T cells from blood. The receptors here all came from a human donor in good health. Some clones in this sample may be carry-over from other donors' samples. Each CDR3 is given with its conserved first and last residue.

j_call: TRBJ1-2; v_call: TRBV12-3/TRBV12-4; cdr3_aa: CASNPTGTGGGYTF
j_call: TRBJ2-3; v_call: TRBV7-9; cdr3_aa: CASSPSLDTQYF
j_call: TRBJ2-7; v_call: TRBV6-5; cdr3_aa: CASSLTYGLAGEVSYEQYF
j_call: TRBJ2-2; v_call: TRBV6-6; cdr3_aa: CASSYSIATGELFF
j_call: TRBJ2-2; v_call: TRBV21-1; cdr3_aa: CASSNRGRPIWAGELFF
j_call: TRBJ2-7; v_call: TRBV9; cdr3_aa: CASSALAGVVYEQYF
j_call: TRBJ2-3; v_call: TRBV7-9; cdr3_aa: CASSLVGQSTDTQYF
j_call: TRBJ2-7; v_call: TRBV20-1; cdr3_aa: CSARDGRGDLEQYF
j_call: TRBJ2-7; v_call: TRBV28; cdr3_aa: CASSLGLAGGDEQYF
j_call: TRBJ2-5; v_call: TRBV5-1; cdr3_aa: CASEAGTGRETQYF
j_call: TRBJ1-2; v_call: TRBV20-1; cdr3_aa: CSARVNFKTGYYGYTF
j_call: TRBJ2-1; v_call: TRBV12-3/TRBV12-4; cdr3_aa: CASSPPSDAQFF
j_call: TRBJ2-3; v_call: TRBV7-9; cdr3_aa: CASRQTESTDTQYF
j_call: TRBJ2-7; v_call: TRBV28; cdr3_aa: CASYRSSYEQYF
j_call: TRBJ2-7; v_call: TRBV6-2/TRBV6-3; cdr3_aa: CASSWEGNYEQYF
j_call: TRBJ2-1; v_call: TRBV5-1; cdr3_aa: CASSGTSGIYNEQFF
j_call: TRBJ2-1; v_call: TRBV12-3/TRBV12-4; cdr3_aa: CASSLAGGEQYEQFF
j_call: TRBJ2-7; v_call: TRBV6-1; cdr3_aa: CASSYWGPSYEQYF
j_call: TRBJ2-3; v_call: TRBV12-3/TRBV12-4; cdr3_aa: CASLGGGTDTQYF
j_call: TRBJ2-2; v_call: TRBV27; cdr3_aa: CASSLSPNTGELFF
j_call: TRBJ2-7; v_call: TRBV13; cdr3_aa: CASSRWGATYYEQYF
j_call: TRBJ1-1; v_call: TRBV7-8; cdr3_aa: CASSSGRGQNTEALF
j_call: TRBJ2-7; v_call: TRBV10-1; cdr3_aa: CASSEGGGTYEQYF
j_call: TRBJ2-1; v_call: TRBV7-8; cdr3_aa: CASSLEAGDGEQFF
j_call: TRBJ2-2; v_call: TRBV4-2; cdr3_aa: CASSQPSDTGELFF
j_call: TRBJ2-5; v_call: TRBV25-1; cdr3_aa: CASSVGQGAETQYF
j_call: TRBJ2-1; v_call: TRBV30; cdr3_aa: CAWSGRGIAGGRNEQFF
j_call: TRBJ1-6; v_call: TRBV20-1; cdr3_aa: CSARGLREGANSPLHF
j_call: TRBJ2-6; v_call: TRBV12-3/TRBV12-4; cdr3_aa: CASSLPGGSTSGANVLTF
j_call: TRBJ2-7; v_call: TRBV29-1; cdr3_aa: CSVDSERSYEQYF
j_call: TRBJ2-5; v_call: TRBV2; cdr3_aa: CASSEAGGEETQYF
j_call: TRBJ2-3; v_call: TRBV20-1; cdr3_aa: CSARVTSGRILAGTDTQYF